These T cell receptor beta chains were read from a single sample in a study of T cells in Graves' hyperthyroidism and ophthalmopathy. TCRdb called the multiplex PCR reads again in MiXCR, with one record for every CDR3 protein. Of roughly 240,000 distinct CDR3 sequences listed, roughly 15% are singletons. The sequencing sample was made of blood. Every receptor here comes from a woman younger than 30 with Graves' ophthalmopathy. Both conserved end residues are part of each CDR3. A D gene is named only where the DNA matches it firmly. Expanded clones get a size class; other rows say once, few or many, or leave the size out.

d_gene: TRBD1; j_gene: TRBJ1-4; abundance: many; v_gene: TRBV28; CDR3aa: CASRPRETGVEEKLFF; CDR3nt: TGTGCCAGCAGACCCCGAGAGACAGGGGTGGAAGAAAAACTGTTTTTT
d_gene: -; j_gene: TRBJ2-1; abundance: many; v_gene: TRBV27; CDR3aa: CASSPNYNEQFF; CDR3nt: TGTGCCAGCAGCCCAAACTACAATGAGCAGTTCTTC
d_gene: TRBD1; j_gene: TRBJ1-5; abundance: many; v_gene: TRBV28; CDR3aa: CASSRGTVYSNQPQHF; CDR3nt: TGTGCCAGCAGCCGCGGGACAGTCTATAGCAATCAGCCCCAGCATTTT
d_gene: -; j_gene: TRBJ1-2; abundance: -; v_gene: TRBV5-1; CDR3aa: CASSLSGEGYGYTF; CDR3nt: TGCGCCAGCAGCTTGTCGGGCGAGGGCTATGGCTACACCTTC
d_gene: -; j_gene: TRBJ1-2; abundance: many; v_gene: TRBV3-1; CDR3aa: CASSPSGAYGYTF; CDR3nt: TGTGCCAGCAGCCCCTCAGGGGCCTATGGCTACACCTTC
d_gene: TRBD1; j_gene: TRBJ1-2; abundance: many; v_gene: TRBV6-1; CDR3aa: CASSSGTGLNYGYTF; CDR3nt: TGTGCCAGCAGTTCGGGGACAGGACTTAACTATGGCTACACCTTC
d_gene: -; j_gene: TRBJ2-1; abundance: many; v_gene: TRBV13; CDR3aa: CASSLYHGGFYEQFF; CDR3nt: TGTGCCAGCAGCTTATATCACGGGGGATTCTATGAGCAGTTCTTC
d_gene: TRBD2; j_gene: TRBJ2-2; abundance: -; v_gene: TRBV24-1; CDR3aa: CATKAGAGANTGELFF; CDR3nt: TGTGCCACCAAAGCTGGGGCGGGAGCGAACACCGGGGAGCTGTTTTTT
d_gene: -; j_gene: TRBJ1-1; abundance: many; v_gene: TRBV7-2; CDR3aa: CASSPETGRGTEAFF; CDR3nt: TGTGCCAGCAGCCCTGAGACCGGGAGGGGGACTGAAGCTTTCTTT
d_gene: -; j_gene: TRBJ1-2; abundance: many; v_gene: TRBV20-1; CDR3aa: CSASVALNYGYTF; CDR3nt: TGCAGTGCTAGTGTAGCCCTAAACTATGGCTACACCTTC
d_gene: TRBD1; j_gene: TRBJ1-1; abundance: -; v_gene: TRBV7-9; CDR3aa: CASGSTNDRAEAFF; CDR3nt: TGTGCCAGCGGCTCCACAAATGACAGGGCCGAAGCTTTCTTT
d_gene: -; j_gene: TRBJ2-7; abundance: many; v_gene: TRBV2; CDR3aa: CASNTGIVYEQYF; CDR3nt: TGTGCCAGCAACACAGGGATCGTATACGAGCAGTACTTC
d_gene: -; j_gene: TRBJ1-6; abundance: many; v_gene: TRBV12-3/TRBV12-4; CDR3aa: CASSLNRSGGTSPLHF; CDR3nt: TGTGCCAGCAGTTTAAACAGGTCCGGAGGTACATCACCCCTCCACTTT
d_gene: TRBD1; j_gene: TRBJ1-2; abundance: many; v_gene: TRBV18; CDR3aa: CASSQTGGNGYTF; CDR3nt: TGTGCCAGCTCACAGACAGGGGGCAATGGCTACACCTTC
d_gene: -; j_gene: TRBJ1-5; abundance: many; v_gene: TRBV28; CDR3aa: CASSSPGHQPQHF; CDR3nt: TGTGCCAGCAGTTCCCCGGGGCATCAGCCCCAGCATTTT
d_gene: -; j_gene: TRBJ1-1; abundance: many; v_gene: TRBV10-3; CDR3aa: CAISDSGYLNTEAFF; CDR3nt: TGTGCCATCAGTGATTCAGGGTACCTGAACACTGAAGCTTTCTTT
d_gene: TRBD1; j_gene: TRBJ1-1; abundance: many; v_gene: TRBV20-1; CDR3aa: CSATTGATEAFF; CDR3nt: TGCAGTGCGACAACAGGGGCCACTGAAGCTTTCTTT
d_gene: -; j_gene: TRBJ2-7; abundance: many; v_gene: TRBV10-1; CDR3aa: CASSEGVGVGEQYF; CDR3nt: TGCGCCAGCAGTGAGGGAGTAGGGGTTGGCGAGCAGTACTTC
d_gene: TRBD2; j_gene: TRBJ2-5; abundance: -; v_gene: TRBV28; CDR3aa: CASSLWTSGSQETQYF; CDR3nt: TGTGCCAGCAGTTTATGGACTAGCGGGAGCCAAGAGACCCAGTACTTC
d_gene: -; j_gene: TRBJ2-7; abundance: many; v_gene: TRBV15; CDR3aa: CATSSKAADTYEQYF; CDR3nt: TGTGCCACCAGCTCAAAAGCGGCGGATACCTACGAGCAGTACTTC
d_gene: TRBD1; j_gene: TRBJ1-1; abundance: -; v_gene: TRBV19; CDR3aa: CASSNWDRGVNTEAFF; CDR3nt: TGTGCCAGTAGTAATTGGGACAGGGGTGTAAACACTGAAGCTTTCTTT
d_gene: TRBD1; j_gene: TRBJ2-7; abundance: many; v_gene: TRBV7-2; CDR3aa: CASSSAGTGEHEQYF; CDR3nt: TGTGCCAGCAGCTCGGCCGGGACAGGGGAACACGAGCAGTACTTC